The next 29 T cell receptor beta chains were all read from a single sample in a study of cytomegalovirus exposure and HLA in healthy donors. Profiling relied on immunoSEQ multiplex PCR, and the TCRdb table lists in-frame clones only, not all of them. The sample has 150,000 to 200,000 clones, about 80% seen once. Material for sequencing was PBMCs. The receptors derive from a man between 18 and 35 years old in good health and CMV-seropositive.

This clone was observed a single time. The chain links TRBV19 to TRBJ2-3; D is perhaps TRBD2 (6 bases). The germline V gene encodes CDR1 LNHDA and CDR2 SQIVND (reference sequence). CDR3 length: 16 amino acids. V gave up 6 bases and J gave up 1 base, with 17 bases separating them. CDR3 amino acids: CASSWRIGGGTDTQYF. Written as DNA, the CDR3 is TGTGCCAGTAGCTGGAGGATAGGCGGGGGCACAGATACGCAGTATTTT. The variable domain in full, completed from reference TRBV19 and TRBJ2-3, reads DGGITQSPKYLFRKEGQNVTLSCEQNLNHDAMYWYRQDPGQGLRLIYYSQIVNDFQKGDIAEGYSVSREKKESFPLTVTSAQKNPTAFYLCASSWRIGGGTDTQYFGPGTRLTVL.

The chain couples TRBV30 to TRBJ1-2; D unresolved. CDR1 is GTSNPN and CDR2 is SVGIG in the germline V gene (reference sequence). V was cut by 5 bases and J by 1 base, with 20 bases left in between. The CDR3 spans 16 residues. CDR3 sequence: CAWREAAKKGNYGYTF. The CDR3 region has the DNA TGTGCCTGGCGGGAAGCAGCTAAAAAAGGTAACTATGGCTACACCTTC.

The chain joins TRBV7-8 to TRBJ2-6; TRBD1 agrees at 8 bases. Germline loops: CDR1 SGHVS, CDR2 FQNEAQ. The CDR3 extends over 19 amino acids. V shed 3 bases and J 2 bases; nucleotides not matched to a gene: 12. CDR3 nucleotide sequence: TGTGCCAGCAGCTTGCTTAGGGACAGGAGGGCTCCTGGGGCCAACGTCCTGACTTTC. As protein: CASSLLRDRRAPGANVLTF.

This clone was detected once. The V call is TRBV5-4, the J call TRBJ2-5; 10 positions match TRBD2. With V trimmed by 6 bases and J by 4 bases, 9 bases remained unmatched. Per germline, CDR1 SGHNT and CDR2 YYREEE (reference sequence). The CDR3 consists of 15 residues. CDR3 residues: CASTLGTSEAETQYF. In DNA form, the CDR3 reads TGTGCCAGCACCCTTGGGACTAGCGAGGCAGAGACCCAGTACTTC.

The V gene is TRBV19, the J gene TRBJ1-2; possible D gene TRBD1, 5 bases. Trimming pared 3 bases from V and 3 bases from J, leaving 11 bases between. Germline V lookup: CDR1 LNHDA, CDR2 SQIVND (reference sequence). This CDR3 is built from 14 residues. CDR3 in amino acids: CASSITGSHYGYTF. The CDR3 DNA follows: TGTGCCAGTAGTATCACAGGCAGCCACTATGGCTACACCTTC.

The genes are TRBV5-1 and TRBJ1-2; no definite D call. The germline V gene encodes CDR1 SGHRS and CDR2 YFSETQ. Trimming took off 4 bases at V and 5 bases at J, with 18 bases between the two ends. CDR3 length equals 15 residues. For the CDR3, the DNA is TGCGCCAGCAGCCAGGAGGGTAGTCGAGGGTATGGCTACACCTTC. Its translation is CASSQEGSRGYGYTF.

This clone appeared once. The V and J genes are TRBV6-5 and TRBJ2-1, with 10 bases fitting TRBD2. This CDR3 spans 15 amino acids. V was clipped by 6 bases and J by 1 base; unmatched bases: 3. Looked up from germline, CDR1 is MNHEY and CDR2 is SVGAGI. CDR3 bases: TGTGCCAGCAGCCCTAGCGGGAGTTCCTACAATGAGCAGTTCTTC. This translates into CASSPSGSSYNEQFF.

The CDR3 coding sequence is TGTGCCAGCAGTTACGGACTAGCACCACACAATGAGCAGTTCTTC. Its protein is CASSYGLAPHNEQFF. The chain links TRBV6-7 to TRBJ2-1; 8 nucleotides match TRBD2. TRBV6-7 is filed as an ORF, its function uncertain. This CDR3 is built from 15 residues. With V trimmed by 2 bases and J by 5 bases, 5 bases remained unmatched.

CDR3 sequence: CASSHAPGAVDLAKNIQYF. The CDR3 DNA reads as TGTGCCAGCAGCCATGCCCCTGGGGCGGTGGATTTGGCCAAAAACATTCAGTACTTC. The rearrangement uses TRBV28 and TRBJ2-4; D perhaps matches TRBD1 (5 bases). This CDR3 contains 19 residues. CDR1 is MDHEN, CDR2 SYDVKM, per germline. Deletions cut 6 bases from V and 1 base from J, with 25 bases between. Filled out from reference TRBV28 and TRBJ2-4, the complete variable domain reads DVKVTQSSRYLVKRTGEKVFLECVQDMDHENMFWYRQDPGLGLRLIYFSYDVKMKEKGDIPEGYSVSREKKERFSLILESASTNQTSMYLCASSHAPGAVDLAKNIQYFGAGTRLSVL.

The DNA of the CDR3 is TGTGCCAGCAGCTTAGGCCTAGGGACAGGGGCGAATGAGCAGTTCTTC. Translation: CASSLGLGTGANEQFF. This chain links TRBV13 with TRBJ2-1; 10 nucleotides match TRBD1. After removal of 0 bases from V and 7 bases from J, the junction contained 6 bases not matched to a gene. CDR1 and CDR2 (germline): PRHDT, FYEKMQ (reference sequence). This CDR3 comprises 16 residues.

CDR3 amino acids: CASRPSWREMVNEQFF. CDR3 bases: TGTGCCAGCAGACCCTCGTGGCGGGAGATGGTTAATGAGCAGTTCTTC. The V call is TRBV28, the J call TRBJ2-1; TRBD2 matches 7 bases. The germline CDR1 and CDR2 sequences are MDHEN and SYDVKM. J lost 7 bases, V lost 6 bases, and 15 bases had no gene match. CDR3 length equals 16 residues.

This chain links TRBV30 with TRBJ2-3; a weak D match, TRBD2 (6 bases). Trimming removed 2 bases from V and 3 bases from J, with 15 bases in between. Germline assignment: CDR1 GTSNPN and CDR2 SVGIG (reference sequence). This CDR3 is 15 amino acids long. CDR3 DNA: TGTGCCTGGAGTTCTACTAGCACTCCAACAGATACGCAGTATTTT. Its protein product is CAWSSTSTPTDTQYF.

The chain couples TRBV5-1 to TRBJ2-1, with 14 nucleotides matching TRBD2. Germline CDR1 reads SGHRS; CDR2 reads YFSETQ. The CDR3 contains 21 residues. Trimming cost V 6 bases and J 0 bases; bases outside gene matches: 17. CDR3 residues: CASTLLYSTSGRVSSYNEQFF. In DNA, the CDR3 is TGCGCCAGCACTCTTCTCTATTCGACTAGCGGGAGGGTGAGCTCCTACAATGAGCAGTTCTTC.

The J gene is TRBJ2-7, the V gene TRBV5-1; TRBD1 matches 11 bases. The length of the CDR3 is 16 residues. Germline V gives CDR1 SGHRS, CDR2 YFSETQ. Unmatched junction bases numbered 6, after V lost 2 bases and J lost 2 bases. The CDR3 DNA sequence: TGCGCCAGCAGCTTCGACCCGGGACAGGGGGCCTACGAGCAGTACTTC. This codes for CASSFDPGQGAYEQYF.

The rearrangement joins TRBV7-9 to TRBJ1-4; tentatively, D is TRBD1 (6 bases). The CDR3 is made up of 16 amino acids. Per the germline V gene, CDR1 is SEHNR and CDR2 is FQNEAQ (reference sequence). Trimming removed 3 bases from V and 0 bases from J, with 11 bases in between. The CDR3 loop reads CASSFGQSATNEKLFF. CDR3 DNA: TGTGCCAGCAGCTTCGGACAGTCCGCAACTAATGAAAAACTGTTTTTT.

The CDR3 sequence: CASSPTSGTGELFF. The CDR3 coding sequence is TGTGCCAGCAGCCCTACTAGCGGGACCGGGGAGCTGTTTTTT. The rearrangement uses TRBV7-9 and TRBJ2-2; TRBD2 matches 9 bases. CDR1 and CDR2 from the germline V gene are SEHNR and FQNEAQ (reference sequence). V lost 5 bases, J lost 5 bases, and 3 bases stayed unmatched. The CDR3 extends over 14 amino acids.

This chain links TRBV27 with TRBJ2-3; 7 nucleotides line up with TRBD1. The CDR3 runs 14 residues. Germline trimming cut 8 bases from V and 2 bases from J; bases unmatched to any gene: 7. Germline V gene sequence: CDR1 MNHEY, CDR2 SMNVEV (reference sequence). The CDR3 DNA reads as TGTGCCAGCTCTCGGGGACAGATCACAGATACGCAGTATTTT. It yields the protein CASSRGQITDTQYF.

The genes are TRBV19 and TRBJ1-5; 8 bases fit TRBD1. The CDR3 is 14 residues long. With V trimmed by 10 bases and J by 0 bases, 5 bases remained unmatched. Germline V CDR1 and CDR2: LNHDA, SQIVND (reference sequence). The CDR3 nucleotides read TGTGCCACGACAGGGGACCTTAGCAATCAGCCCCAGCATTTT. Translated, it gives CATTGDLSNQPQHF.

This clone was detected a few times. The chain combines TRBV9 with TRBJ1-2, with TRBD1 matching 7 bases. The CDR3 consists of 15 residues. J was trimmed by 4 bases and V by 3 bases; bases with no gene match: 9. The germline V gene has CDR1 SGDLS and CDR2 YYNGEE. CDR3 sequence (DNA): TGTGCCAGCAGCGCCCAAGAGAACAGGGGCTATGGCTACACCTTC. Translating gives CASSAQENRGYGYTF.

For the CDR3, the DNA is TGTGCCAGCAGCCCCGCGGCGAGCTCCTACGAGCAGTACTTC. Translation gives CASSPAASSYEQYF. The rearrangement joins TRBV11-3 to TRBJ2-7, with unresolved D. CDR1 is SGHNT, CDR2 YENEEA, per germline. The CDR3 runs to 14 residues. Trimming shortened V by 5 bases and J by 0 bases, and 11 bases separated the two germline ends. Filled out from reference TRBV11-3 and TRBJ2-7, the complete variable domain reads EAGVVQSPRYKIIEKKQPVAFWCNPISGHNTLYWYLQNLGQGPELLIRYENEEAVDDSQLPKDRFSAERLKGVDSTLKIQPAELGDSAVYLCASSPAASSYEQYFGPGTRLTVT.

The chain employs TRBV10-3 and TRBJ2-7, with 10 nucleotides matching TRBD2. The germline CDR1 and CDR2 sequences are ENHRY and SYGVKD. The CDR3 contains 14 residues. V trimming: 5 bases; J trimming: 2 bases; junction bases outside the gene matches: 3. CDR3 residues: CAISPSGRAYEQYF. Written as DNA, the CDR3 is TGTGCCATCAGTCCAAGCGGGAGGGCCTACGAGCAGTACTTC.

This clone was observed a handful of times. DNA of the CDR3: TGTGCCAGCAGCGTCGACGACAGGGGGTTCCAAGCTTTCTTT. It is translated as CASSVDDRGFQAFF. The J gene is TRBJ1-1, the V gene TRBV9; 9 positions agree with TRBD1. Germline CDR1 reads SGDLS; CDR2 reads YYNGEE. CDR3 length: 14 amino acids. Trimming removed 2 bases from V and 9 bases from J; junction bases left unmatched: 8.

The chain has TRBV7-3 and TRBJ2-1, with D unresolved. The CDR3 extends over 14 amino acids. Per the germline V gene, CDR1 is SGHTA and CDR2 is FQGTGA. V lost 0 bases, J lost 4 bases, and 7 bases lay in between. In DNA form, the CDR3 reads TGTGCCAGCAGCTTAACGGCCGATTACAATGAGCAGTTCTTC. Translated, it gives CASSLTADYNEQFF.

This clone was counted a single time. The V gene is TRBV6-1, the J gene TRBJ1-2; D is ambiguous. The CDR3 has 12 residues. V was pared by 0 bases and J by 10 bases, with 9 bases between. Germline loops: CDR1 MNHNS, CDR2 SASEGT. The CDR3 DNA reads TGTGCCAGCAGTGAAGCCCCGTCTTCCTACACCTTC. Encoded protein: CASSEAPSSYTF.

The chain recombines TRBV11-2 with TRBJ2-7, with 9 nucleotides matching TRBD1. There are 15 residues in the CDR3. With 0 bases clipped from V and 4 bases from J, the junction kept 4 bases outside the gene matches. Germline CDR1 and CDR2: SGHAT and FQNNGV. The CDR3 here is CASSLDGTGYYEQYF. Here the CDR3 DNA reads TGTGCCAGCAGCTTAGACGGGACAGGGTATTACGAGCAGTACTTC.

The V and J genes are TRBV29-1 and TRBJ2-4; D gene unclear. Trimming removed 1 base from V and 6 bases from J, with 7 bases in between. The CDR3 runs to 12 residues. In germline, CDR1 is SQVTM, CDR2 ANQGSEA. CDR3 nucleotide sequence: TGCAGCGTTGAAGCGCTCGGAAACATTCAGTACTTC. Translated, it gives CSVEALGNIQYF.

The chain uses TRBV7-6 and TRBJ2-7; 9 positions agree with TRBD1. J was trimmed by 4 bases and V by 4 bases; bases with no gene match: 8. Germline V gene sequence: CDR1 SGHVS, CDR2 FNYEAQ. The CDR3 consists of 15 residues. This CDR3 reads CASSSGQGLWYEQYF. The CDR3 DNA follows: TGTGCCAGCAGCTCGGGACAGGGTCTTTGGTACGAGCAGTACTTC.

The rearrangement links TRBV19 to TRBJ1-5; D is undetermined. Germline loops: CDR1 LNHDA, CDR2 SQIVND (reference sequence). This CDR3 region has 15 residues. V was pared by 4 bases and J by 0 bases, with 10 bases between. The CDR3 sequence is CASSRVRSSNQPQHF. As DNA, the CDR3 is TGTGCCAGTAGTAGGGTCAGGTCTAGCAATCAGCCCCAGCATTTT. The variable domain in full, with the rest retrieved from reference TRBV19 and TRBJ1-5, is DGGITQSPKYLFRKEGQNVTLSCEQNLNHDAMYWYRQDPGQGLRLIYYSQIVNDFQKGDIAEGYSVSREKKESFPLTVTSAQKNPTAFYLCASSRVRSSNQPQHFGDGTRLSIL.

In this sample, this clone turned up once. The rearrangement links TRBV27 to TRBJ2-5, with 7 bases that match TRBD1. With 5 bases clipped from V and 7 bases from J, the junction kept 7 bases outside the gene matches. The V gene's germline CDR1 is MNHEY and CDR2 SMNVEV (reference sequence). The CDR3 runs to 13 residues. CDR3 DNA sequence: TGTGCCAGCAGTCGGAACAGGGGTGGGACCCAGTACTTC. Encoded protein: CASSRNRGGTQYF.